These 14 T cell receptor beta chains originate from one sample sequenced in a study of blood T cells in healthy people across ages. A second 7 to 11 cycle PCR used barcoded and J-beta primers. TCRdb fed the 5' RACE reads into MiXCR, producing one record per CDR3 protein. The data hold about 1.1 million distinct CDR3 sequences, with under 40% observed a single time. The source material was blood. The receptors shown here come from a man between 18 and 29 years old in good health.

This clonotype was detected a few times. This sequence joins TRBV29-1 and TRBJ1-1; 9 positions match TRBD1. CDR1 SQVTM and CDR2 ANQGSEA come from the germline V gene. The V and J ends lost 7 bases and 5 bases, in that order; junction bases with no gene match: 8. The CDR3 contains 13 residues. The CDR3 bases are TGCAGCGCTGTGGGACAGGGAGGGACTGAAGCTTTCTTT. Its translation: CSAVGQGGTEAFF.

The rearrangement uses TRBV12-3 or TRBV12-4 and TRBJ1-3; possibly TRBD1 for D (6 bases). The CDR3 spans 15 residues. The ends were cut back, 7 bases at V and 3 bases at J, with 16 bases in the middle. The chain's CDR3 is CASTLGAGVGNTIYF. The CDR3 nucleotides are TGTGCCAGCACATTGGGGGCAGGGGTTGGAAACACCATATATTTT.

About this clonotype itself: A much larger clone lies one base from this, so it may be a read error. This sequence joins TRBV12-3 or TRBV12-4 and TRBJ1-2; perhaps TRBD1 as D (5 bases). CDR3 length: 15 residues. Trimming shortened V by 3 bases and J by 7 bases, and 18 bases separated the two germline ends. CDR3 bases: TGTGCCAGCAGTTTGTCAGGGAGGCGATTTACTGGCTACACCTTC. This gives the protein CASSLSGRRFTGYTF.

This clonotype was seen many times. V is TRBV12-5 and J is TRBJ2-5, with 8 bases aligning to TRBD2. The CDR3 totals 15 residues. The germline V gene encodes CDR1 LGHNT and CDR2 FRNRAP. J gave up 2 bases and V 2 bases, and 4 bases lay outside the gene matches. CDR3 sequence (DNA): TGTGCTAGTGGTTTGTGGTCGGGGGGGCAAGAGACCCAGTACTTC. Translation: CASGLWSGGQETQYF.

This rearrangement joins TRBV7-9 to TRBJ1-2; weak D call: TRBD1 (5 bases). V lost 5 bases to trimming and J lost 10 bases, with 11 bases between them. The CDR3 extends over 11 amino acids. Germline V gene data show CDR1 as SEHNR and CDR2 as FQNEAQ (reference sequence). The chain's CDR3 is CASSQTRDYTF. CDR3 sequence (DNA): TGTGCCAGCAGCCAAACCAGGGACTACACCTTC.

This chain connects TRBV4-2 to TRBJ2-5, with D tentatively TRBD1 or TRBD2 (5 bases each). Germline-derived CDR1 and CDR2 are LGHNA and YNFKEQ. The V and J ends lost 5 bases and 11 bases respectively, with 24 bases between them. The CDR3 loop spans 15 amino acids. For the CDR3, the DNA is TGTGCCAGCAGCAGTATTCTGGGGGTGGGATCTGAGCAGTACTTC. It specifies CASSSILGVGSEQYF.

This clonotype was observed a handful of times. The chain recombines TRBV20-1 with TRBJ2-7, with TRBD2 identical over 8 bases. V shed 0 bases, J shed 3 bases, and the junction held 10 bases outside the gene matches. CDR3 length: 16 amino acids. Germline CDR1 and CDR2: DFQATT and SNEGSKA (reference sequence). The CDR3 nucleotides read TGCAGTGCTAGAGAGGCCACTAGCGGACCCCTCTACGAGCAGTACTTC. Residues: CSAREATSGPLYEQYF.

The CDR3, as DNA: TGTGCTAGTGGTTTGGTACTCGGACAGACAACCTACGAGCAGTACTTC. Amino acids: CASGLVLGQTTYEQYF. V is TRBV12-5 and J is TRBJ2-7, with a weak D call TRBD1 (6 bases). Trimming took off 0 bases at V and 2 bases at J, with 14 bases between the two ends. The germline V gene encodes CDR1 LGHNT and CDR2 FRNRAP. This CDR3 is built from 16 residues.

About this clonotype: The junction and the germline gene differ at one end; a read error may be behind it. This chain connects TRBV6-5 to TRBJ2-3, with D unresolved. Per the germline V gene, CDR1 is MNHEY and CDR2 is SVGAGI. This CDR3 contains 13 residues. The CDR3 DNA reads TGTGCCAGCAGTGACTCCTATTTAGATACGCAGTATTTT. Translation gives CASSDSYLDTQYF.

The CDR3 region is CSASPPPGLTWGQYF. The DNA for the CDR3 is TGCAGTGCTAGTCCCCCGCCGGGACTTACTTGGGGGCAGTATTTT. The chain links TRBV20-1 to TRBJ2-3; a weak D match, TRBD2 (6 bases). Trimming pared 3 bases from V and 11 bases from J, leaving 24 bases between. The CDR3 is 15 amino acids. Germline CDR1 and CDR2: DFQATT and SNEGSKA (reference sequence).

The rearrangement uses TRBV7-9 and TRBJ2-1; D uncertain. The CDR3 has 14 amino acids. Between the trimmed V and J ends, which lost 5 bases and 10 bases, there was a span of 18 bases. The germline gives CDR1 SEHNR, CDR2 FQNEAQ (reference sequence). The CDR3 sequence: CASSPSQTAAEQFF. For the CDR3, the DNA is TGTGCCAGCAGCCCCTCTCAGACTGCGGCCGAGCAGTTCTTC.

This rearrangement joins TRBV20-1 to TRBJ1-2; D not resolved. The CDR3 contains 13 residues. CDR1 is DFQATT, CDR2 SNEGSKA, per germline (reference sequence). V dropped 2 bases and J dropped 13 bases, with 20 bases sitting between them. CDR3 sequence: CSARSFTDVNLTF. In DNA form, the CDR3 reads TGCAGTGCTAGATCCTTTACGGACGTTAACCTCACCTTC.

The chain joins TRBV15 to TRBJ1-1; TRBD1 is a possible D gene (6 bases). The CDR3 extends over 13 amino acids. CDR1 and CDR2 (germline): LNHNV, YYDKDF (reference sequence). V was pared by 5 bases and J by 11 bases, with 18 bases between. This chain's CDR3 is CATSLPLQGWAFF. DNA for the CDR3: TGTGCCACCAGCCTCCCCCTACAGGGATGGGCTTTCTTT.

The chain joins TRBV12-3 or TRBV12-4 to TRBJ1-1; the D gene is possibly TRBD1 (5 bases). The CDR3 length is 15 residues. The V and J ends lost 3 bases and 4 bases respectively, with 15 bases between them. The CDR3 bases are TGTGCCAGCAGTTTGGGAGGGTGGGGGAGCACTGAAGCTTTCTTT. It is translated as CASSLGGWGSTEAFF.